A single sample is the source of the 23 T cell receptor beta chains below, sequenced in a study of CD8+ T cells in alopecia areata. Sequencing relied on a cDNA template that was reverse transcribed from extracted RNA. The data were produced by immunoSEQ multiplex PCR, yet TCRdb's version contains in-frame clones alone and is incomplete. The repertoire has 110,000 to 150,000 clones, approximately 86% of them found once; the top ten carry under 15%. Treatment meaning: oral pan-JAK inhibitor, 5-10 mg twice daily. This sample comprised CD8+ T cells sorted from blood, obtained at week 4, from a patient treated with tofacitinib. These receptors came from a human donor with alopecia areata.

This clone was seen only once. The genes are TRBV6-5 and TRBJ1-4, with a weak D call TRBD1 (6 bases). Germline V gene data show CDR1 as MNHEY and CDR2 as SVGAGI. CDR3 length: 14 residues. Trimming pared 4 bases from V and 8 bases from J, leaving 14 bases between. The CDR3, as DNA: TGTGCCAGCAGTTTCACAGGGTCTACGGAAAAACTGTTTTTT. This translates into CASSFTGSTEKLFF.

For the CDR3, the DNA is TGCAGCGTTGAAGAACTACAGGACAGATACAATGAGCAGTTCTTC. The encoded protein is CSVEELQDRYNEQFF. The rearrangement joins TRBV29-1 to TRBJ2-1; maybe TRBD1 (6 bases). From germline, CDR1 is SQVTM and CDR2 ANQGSEA. This CDR3 is 15 amino acids long. V was cut by 0 bases and J by 4 bases, with 13 bases left in between.

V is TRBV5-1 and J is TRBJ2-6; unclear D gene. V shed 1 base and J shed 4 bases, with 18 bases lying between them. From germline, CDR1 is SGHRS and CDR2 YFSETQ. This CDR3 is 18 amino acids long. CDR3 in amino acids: CASSLTGPGDGGANVLTF. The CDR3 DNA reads TGCGCCAGCAGCTTGACTGGACCTGGTGATGGGGGGGCCAACGTCCTGACTTTC. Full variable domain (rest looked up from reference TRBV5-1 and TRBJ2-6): KAGVTQTPRYLIKTRGQQVTLSCSPISGHRSVSWYQQTPGQGLQFLFEYFSETQRNKGNFPGRFSGRQFSNSRSEMNVSTLELGDSALYLCASSLTGPGDGGANVLTFGAGSRLTVL.

The CDR3 region is CASQGSGPNEQFF. The DNA for the CDR3 is TGCGCCAGCCAGGGTAGTGGGCCCAATGAGCAGTTCTTC. The chain has TRBV4-1 and TRBJ2-1; weak D call: TRBD1 (5 bases). Germline values: CDR1 MGHRA, CDR2 YSYEKL. V gave up 8 bases and J gave up 6 bases, with 14 bases separating them. CDR3 length: 13 amino acids.

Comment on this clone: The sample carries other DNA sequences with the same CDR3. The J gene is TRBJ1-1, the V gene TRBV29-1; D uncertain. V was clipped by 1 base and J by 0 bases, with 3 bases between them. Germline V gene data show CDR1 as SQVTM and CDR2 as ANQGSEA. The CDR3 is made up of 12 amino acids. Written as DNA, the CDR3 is TGCAGCGTTGAAGGCTTGAACACTGAAGCTTTCTTT. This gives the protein CSVEGLNTEAFF.

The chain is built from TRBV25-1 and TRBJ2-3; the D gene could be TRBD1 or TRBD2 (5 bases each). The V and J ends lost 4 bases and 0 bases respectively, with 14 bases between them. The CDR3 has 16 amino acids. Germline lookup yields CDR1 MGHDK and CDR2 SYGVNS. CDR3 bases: TGTGCCAGCAGTGTGGGGACCAACCCTAGCACAGATACGCAGTATTTT. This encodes CASSVGTNPSTDTQYF.

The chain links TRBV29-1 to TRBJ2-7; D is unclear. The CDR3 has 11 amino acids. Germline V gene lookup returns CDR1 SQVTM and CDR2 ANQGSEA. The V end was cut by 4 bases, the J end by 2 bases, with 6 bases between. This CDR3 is CSVGDAYEQYF. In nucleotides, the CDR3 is TGCAGCGTTGGAGACGCCTACGAGCAGTACTTC.

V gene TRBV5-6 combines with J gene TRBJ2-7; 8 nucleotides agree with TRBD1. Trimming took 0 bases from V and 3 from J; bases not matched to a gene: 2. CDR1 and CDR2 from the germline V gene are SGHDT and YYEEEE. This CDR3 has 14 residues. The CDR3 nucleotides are TGTGCCAGCAGCTTGGGGACAGGGATCTACGAGCAGTACTTC. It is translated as CASSLGTGIYEQYF.

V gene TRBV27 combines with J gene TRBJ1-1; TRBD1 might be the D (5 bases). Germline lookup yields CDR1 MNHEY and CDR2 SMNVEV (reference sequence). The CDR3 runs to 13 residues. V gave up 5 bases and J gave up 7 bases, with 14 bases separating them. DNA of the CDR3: TGTGCCAGCAGTCTACAGGCGTTTAGTGAAGCTTTCTTT. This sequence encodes CASSLQAFSEAFF.

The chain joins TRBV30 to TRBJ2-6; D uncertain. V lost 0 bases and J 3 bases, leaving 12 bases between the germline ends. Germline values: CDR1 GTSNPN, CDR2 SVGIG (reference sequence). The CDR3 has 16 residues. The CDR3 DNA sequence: TGTGCCTGGAGTGTAATCCTGGCCGATGGGGCCAACGTCCTGACTTTC. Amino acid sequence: CAWSVILADGANVLTF.

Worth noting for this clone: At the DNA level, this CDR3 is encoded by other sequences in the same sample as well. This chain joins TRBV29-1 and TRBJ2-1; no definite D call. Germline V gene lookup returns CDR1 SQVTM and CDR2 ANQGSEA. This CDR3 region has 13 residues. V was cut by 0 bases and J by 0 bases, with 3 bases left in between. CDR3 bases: TGCAGCGTTGAAGAGGGCTCCTACAATGAGCAGTTCTTC. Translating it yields CSVEEGSYNEQFF.

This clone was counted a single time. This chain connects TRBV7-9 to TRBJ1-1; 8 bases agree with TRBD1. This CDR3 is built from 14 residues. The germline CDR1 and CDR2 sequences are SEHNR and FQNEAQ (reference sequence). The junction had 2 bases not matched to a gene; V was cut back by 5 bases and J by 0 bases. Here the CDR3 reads CASSLQGVNTEAFF. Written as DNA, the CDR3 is TGTGCCAGCAGCCTACAGGGGGTGAACACTGAAGCTTTCTTT.

The DNA for the CDR3 is TGTGCCAGCAGTTATCCGGACAGGGCGCATCAGCCCCAGCATTTT. This encodes CASSYPDRAHQPQHF. The chain joins TRBV6-6 to TRBJ1-5; TRBD1 matches 8 bases. The V gene end was trimmed by 3 bases and the J gene end by 5 bases; junction bases not matched to a gene: 6. CDR1 and CDR2 (germline): MNHNY, SVGAGI (reference sequence). The CDR3 is made up of 15 amino acids.

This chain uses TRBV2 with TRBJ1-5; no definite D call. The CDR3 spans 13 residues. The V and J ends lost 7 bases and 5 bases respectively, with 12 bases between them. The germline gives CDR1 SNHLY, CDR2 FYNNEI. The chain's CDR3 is CASTGIGYQPQHF. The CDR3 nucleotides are TGTGCCAGCACTGGGATAGGGTATCAGCCCCAGCATTTT.

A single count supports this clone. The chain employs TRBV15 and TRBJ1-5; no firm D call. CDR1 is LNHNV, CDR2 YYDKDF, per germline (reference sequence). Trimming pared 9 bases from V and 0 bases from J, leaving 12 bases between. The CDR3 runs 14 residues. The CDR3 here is CATSGGYSNQPQHF. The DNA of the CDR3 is TGTGCCACTTCGGGAGGCTATAGCAATCAGCCCCAGCATTTT.

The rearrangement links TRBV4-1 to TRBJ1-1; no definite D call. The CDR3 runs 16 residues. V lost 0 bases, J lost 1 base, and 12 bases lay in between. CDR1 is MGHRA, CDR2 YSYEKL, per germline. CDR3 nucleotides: TGCGCCAGCAGCCAAGAATTGGCAGGATCGAACACTGAAGCTTTCTTT. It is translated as CASSQELAGSNTEAFF.

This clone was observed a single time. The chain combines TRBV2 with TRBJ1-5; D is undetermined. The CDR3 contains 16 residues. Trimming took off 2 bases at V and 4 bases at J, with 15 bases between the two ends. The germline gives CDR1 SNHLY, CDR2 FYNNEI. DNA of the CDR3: TGTGCCAGCAGTGAAAGACACTACGGCGGGAATCAGCCCCAGCATTTT. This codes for CASSERHYGGNQPQHF.

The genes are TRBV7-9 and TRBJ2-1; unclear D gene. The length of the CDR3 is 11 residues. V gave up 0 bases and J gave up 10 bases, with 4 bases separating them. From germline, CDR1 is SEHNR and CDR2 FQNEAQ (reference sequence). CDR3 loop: CASSLAFEQFF. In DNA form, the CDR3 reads TGTGCCAGCAGCTTAGCGTTCGAGCAGTTCTTC.

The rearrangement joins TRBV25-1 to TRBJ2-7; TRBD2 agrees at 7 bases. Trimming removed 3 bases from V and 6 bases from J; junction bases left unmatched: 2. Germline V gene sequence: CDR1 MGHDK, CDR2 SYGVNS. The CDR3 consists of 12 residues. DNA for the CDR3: TGTGCCAGCAGTGATTGGGGGGGCGAGCAGTACTTC. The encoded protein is CASSDWGGEQYF.

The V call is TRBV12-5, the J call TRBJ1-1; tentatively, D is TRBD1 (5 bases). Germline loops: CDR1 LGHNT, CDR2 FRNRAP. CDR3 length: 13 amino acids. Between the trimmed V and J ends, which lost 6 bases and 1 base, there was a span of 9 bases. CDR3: CASGTTGNTEAFF. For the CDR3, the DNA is TGTGCTAGTGGGACAACAGGGAACACTGAAGCTTTCTTT. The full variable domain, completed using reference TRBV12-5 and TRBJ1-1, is DARVTQTPRHKVTEMGQEVTMRCQPILGHNTVFWYRQTMMQGLELLAYFRNRAPLDDSGMPKDRFSAEMPDATLATLKIQPSEPRDSAVYFCASGTTGNTEAFFGQGTRLTVV.

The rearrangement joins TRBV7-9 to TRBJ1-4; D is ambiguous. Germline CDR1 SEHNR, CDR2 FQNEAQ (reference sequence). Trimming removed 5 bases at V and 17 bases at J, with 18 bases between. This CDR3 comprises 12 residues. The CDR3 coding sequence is TGTGCCAGCAGCGATCAATCCGGGATCCCATTTTTT. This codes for CASSDQSGIPFF. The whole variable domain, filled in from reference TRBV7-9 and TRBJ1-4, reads DTGVSQNPRHKITKRGQNVTFRCDPISEHNRLYWYRQTLGQGPEFLTYFQNEAQLEKSRLLSDRFSAERPKGSFSTLEIQRTEQGDSAMYLCASSDQSGIPFFGSGTQLSVL.

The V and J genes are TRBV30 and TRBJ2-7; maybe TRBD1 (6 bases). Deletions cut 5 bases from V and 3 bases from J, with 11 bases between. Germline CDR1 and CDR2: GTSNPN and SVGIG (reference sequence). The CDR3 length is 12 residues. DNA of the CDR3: TGTGCCTGGGGGGACAAGGTCTACGAGCAGTACTTC. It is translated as CAWGDKVYEQYF.

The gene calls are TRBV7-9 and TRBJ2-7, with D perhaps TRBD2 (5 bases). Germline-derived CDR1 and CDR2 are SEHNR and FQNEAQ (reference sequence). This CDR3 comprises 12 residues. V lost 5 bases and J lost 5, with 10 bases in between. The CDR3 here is CASSPGSDEQYF. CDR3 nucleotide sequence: TGTGCCAGCAGCCCTGGGAGCGACGAGCAGTACTTC.